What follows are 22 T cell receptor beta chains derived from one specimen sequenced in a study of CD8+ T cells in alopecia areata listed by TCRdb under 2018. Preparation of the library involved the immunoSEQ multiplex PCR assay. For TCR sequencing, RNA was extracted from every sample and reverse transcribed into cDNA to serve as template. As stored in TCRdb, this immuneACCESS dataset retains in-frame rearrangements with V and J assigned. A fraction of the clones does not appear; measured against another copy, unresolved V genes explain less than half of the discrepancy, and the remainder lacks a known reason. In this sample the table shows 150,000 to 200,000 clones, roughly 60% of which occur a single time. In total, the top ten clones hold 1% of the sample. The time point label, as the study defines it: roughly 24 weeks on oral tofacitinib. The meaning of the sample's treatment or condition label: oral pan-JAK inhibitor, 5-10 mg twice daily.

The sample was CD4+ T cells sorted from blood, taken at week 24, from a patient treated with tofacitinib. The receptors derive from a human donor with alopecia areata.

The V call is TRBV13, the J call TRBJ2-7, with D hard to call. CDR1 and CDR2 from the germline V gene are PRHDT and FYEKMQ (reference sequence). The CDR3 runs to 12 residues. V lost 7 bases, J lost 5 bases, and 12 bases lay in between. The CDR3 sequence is CASTRTDHEQYF. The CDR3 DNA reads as TGTGCCAGCACCAGGACGGACCACGAGCAGTACTTC.

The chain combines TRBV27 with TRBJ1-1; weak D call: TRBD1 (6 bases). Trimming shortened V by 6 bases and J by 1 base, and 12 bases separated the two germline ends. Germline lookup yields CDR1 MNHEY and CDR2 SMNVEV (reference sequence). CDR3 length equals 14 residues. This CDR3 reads CASSPDRSNTEAFF. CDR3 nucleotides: TGTGCCAGCAGCCCGGACAGATCGAACACTGAAGCTTTCTTT.

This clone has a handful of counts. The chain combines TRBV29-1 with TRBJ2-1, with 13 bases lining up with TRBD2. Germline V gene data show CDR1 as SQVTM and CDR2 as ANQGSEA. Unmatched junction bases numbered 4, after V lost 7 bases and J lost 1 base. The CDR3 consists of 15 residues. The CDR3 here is CSAPTSGGSYNEQFF. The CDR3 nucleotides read TGCAGCGCCCCGACTAGCGGGGGGTCCTACAATGAGCAGTTCTTC.

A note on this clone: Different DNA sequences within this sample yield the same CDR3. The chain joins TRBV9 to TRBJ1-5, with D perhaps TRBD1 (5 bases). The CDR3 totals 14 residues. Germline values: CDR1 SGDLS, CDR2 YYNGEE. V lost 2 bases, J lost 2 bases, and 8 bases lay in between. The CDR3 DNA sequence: TGTGCCAGCAGCGTTGGGGGTGGCAATCAGCCCCAGCATTTT. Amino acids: CASSVGGGNQPQHF.

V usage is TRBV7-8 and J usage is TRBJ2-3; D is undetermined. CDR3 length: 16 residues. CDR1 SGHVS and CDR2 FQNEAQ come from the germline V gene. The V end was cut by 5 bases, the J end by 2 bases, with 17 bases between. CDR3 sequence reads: CASSPHPVPNTDTQYF. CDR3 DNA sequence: TGTGCCAGCAGCCCCCATCCTGTTCCCAACACAGATACGCAGTATTTT. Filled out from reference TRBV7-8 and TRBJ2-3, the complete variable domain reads GAGVSQSPRYKVAKRGQDVALRCDPISGHVSLFWYQQALGQGPEFLTYFQNEAQLDKSGLPSDRFFAERPEGSVSTLKIQRTQQEDSAVYLCASSPHPVPNTDTQYFGPGTRLTVL.

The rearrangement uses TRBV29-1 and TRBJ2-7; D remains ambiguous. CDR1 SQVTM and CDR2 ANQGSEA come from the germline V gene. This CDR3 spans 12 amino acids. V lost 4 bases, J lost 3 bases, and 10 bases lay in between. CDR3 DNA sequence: TGCAGCGTTGTAAAGGGTAACTACGAGCAGTACTTC. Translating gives CSVVKGNYEQYF.

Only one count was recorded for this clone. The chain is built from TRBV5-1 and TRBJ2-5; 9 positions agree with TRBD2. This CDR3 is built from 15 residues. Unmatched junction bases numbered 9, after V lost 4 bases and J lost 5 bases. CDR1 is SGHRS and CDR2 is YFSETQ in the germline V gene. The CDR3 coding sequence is TGCGCCAGCAGCACCCTCGGGACTAGCCGTGAGACCCAGTACTTC. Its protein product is CASSTLGTSRETQYF.

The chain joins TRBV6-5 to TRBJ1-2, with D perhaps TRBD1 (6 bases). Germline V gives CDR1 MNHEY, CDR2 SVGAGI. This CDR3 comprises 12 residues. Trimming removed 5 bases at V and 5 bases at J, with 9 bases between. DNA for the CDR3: TGTGCCAGCAGTCGGACAGCTTATGGCTACACCTTC. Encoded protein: CASSRTAYGYTF.

CDR3 residues: CASGLGVTEAFF. DNA of the CDR3: TGTGCCAGCGGATTGGGTGTAACTGAAGCTTTCTTT. The chain carries TRBV6-5 and TRBJ1-1; D not resolved. V lost 8 bases and J 5 bases, leaving 12 bases between the germline ends. Germline V CDR1 and CDR2: MNHEY, SVGAGI. This CDR3 region has 12 residues.

The CDR3 reads CASSGPDRGRGEQYF. The CDR3 DNA is TGTGCCAGCAGCGGACCGGACAGGGGACGGGGGGAGCAGTACTTC. V usage is TRBV13 and J usage is TRBJ2-7, with TRBD1 identical over 9 bases. CDR3 length equals 15 residues. Losses at the gene ends were 5 bases for V and 7 bases for J; bases not matched to a gene: 12. Germline values: CDR1 PRHDT, CDR2 FYEKMQ (reference sequence).

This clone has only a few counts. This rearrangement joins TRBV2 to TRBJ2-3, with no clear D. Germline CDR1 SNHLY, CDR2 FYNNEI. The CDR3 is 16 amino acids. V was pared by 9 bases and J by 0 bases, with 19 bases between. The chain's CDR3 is CARDPKRGISTDTQYF. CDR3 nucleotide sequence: TGTGCCAGAGACCCCAAGAGAGGAATTAGCACAGATACGCAGTATTTT.

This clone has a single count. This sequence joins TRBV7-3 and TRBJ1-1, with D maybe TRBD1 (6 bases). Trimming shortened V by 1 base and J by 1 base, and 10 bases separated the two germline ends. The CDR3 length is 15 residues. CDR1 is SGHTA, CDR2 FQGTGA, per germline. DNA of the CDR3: TGTGCCAGCAGCTTAAAGGCAGGGGAGAACACTGAAGCTTTCTTT. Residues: CASSLKAGENTEAFF. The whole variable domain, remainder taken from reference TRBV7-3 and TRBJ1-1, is GAGVSQTPSNKVTEKGKYVELRCDPISGHTALYWYRQSLGQGPEFLIYFQGTGAADDSGLPNDRFFAVRPEGSVSTLKIQRTERGDSAVYLCASSLKAGENTEAFFGQGTRLTVV.

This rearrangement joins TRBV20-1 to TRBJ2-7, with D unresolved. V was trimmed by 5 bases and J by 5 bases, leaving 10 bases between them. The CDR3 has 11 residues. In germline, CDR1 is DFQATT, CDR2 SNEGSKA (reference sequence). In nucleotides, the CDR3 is TGCAGTGCTCCGGTGCGGAACGAGCAGTACTTC. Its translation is CSAPVRNEQYF.

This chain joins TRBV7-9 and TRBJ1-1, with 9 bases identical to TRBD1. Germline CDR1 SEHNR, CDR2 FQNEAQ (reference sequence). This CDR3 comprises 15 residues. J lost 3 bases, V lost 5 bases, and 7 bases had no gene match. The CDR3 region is CASSRAGQGDTEAFF. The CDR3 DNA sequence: TGTGCCAGCAGCAGAGCGGGACAGGGAGACACTGAAGCTTTCTTT.

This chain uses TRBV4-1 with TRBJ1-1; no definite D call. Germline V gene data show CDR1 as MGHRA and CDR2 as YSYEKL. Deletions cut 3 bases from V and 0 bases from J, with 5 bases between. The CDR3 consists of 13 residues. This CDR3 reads CASSQGVNTEAFF. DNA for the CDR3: TGCGCCAGCAGCCAGGGCGTGAACACTGAAGCTTTCTTT.

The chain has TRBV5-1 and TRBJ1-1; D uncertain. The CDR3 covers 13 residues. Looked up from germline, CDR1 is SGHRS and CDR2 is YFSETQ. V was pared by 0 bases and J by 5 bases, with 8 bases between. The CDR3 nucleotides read TGCGCCAGCAGCTTGGACGGGTCTACTGAAGCTTTCTTT. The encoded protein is CASSLDGSTEAFF. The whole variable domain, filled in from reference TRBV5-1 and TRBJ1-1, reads KAGVTQTPRYLIKTRGQQVTLSCSPISGHRSVSWYQQTPGQGLQFLFEYFSETQRNKGNFPGRFSGRQFSNSRSEMNVSTLELGDSALYLCASSLDGSTEAFFGQGTRLTVV.

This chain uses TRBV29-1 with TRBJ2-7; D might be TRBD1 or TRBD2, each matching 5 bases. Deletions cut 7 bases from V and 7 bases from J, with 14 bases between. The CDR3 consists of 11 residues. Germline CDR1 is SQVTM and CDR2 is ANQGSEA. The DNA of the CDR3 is TGCAGCGCGGGGAACGCAGGGGAGCAGTACTTC. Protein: CSAGNAGEQYF.

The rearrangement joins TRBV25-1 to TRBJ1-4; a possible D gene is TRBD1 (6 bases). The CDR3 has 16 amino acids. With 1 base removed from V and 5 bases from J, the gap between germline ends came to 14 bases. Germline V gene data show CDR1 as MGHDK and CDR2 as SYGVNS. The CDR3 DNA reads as TGTGCCAGCAGTGAATTGGGGCAGGGGAAGAATGAAAAACTGTTTTTT. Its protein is CASSELGQGKNEKLFF.

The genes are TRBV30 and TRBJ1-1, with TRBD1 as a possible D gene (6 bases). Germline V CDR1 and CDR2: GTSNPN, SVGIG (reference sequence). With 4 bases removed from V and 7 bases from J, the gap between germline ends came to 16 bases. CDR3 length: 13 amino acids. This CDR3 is CAWISRGQGEAFF. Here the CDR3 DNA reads TGTGCCTGGATCTCCAGGGGTCAGGGTGAAGCTTTCTTT.

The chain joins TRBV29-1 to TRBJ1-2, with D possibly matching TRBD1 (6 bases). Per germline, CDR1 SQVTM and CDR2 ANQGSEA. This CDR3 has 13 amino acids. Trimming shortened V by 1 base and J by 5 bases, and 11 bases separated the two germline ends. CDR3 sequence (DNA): TGCAGCGTTGAAGGGTCTGGACAGTATGGCTACACCTTC. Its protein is CSVEGSGQYGYTF.

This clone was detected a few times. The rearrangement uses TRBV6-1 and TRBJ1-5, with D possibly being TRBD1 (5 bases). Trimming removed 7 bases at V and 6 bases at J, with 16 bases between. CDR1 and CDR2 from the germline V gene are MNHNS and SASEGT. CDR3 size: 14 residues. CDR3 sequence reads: CASKEGRGIQPQHF. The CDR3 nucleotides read TGTGCCAGCAAGGAGGGGCGGGGGATTCAGCCCCAGCATTTT.

CDR3 protein: CASSLGPGLVTEAFF. CDR3 sequence (DNA): TGTGCCAGCAGCTTGGGGCCGGGCTTGGTCACTGAAGCTTTCTTT. V and J are TRBV5-6 and TRBJ1-1, with D unresolved. Looked up from germline, CDR1 is SGHDT and CDR2 is YYEEEE. The CDR3 has 15 residues. Trimming pared 0 bases from V and 4 bases from J, leaving 13 bases between.